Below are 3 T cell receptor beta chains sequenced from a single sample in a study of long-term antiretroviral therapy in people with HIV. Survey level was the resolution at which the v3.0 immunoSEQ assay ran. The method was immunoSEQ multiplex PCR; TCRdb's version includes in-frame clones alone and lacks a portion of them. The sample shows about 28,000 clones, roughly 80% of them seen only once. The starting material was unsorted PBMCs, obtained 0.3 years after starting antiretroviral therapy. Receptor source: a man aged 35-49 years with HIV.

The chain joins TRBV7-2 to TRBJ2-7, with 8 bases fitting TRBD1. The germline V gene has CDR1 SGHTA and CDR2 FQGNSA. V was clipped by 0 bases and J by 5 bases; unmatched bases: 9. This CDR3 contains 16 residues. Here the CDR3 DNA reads TGTGCCAGCAGCTTAGCCTTAAGGACAGGGCTTGACGAGCAGTACTTC. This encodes CASSLALRTGLDEQYF.

The CDR3 DNA follows: TGTGCCAGCAGTGGAACAGTGTTCAATGAAGCTTTCTTT. This sequence encodes CASSGTVFNEAFF. This chain uses TRBV6-6 with TRBJ1-1; D call uncertain. The germline CDR1 and CDR2 sequences are MNHNY and SVGAGI (reference sequence). The CDR3 sequence is 13 residues long. Deletions cut 5 bases from V and 7 bases from J, with 14 bases between.

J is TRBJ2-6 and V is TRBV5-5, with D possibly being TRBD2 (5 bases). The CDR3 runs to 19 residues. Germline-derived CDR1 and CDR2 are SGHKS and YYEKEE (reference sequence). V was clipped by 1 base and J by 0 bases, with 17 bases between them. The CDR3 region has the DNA TGTGCCAGCAGCTTGAGAGGGCGTGGTTACAGCTCTGGGGCCAACGTCCTGACTTTC. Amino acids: CASSLRGRGYSSGANVLTF.